Listed here are 8 T cell receptor beta chains from one sample, sequenced in a study of cytomegalovirus exposure and HLA in healthy donors. With 60 Vbeta and 13 Jbeta primers, the PCR was carried out. Clones were read by immunoSEQ multiplex PCR, and TCRdb kept only the in-frame ones, dropping some. This sample yields some 200,000 clones, of which approximately 80% are seen a single time; about 0.7% belongs to the top ten. Sequences were obtained from PBMCs. The receptors were sampled from a boy aged 5-17 years in good health and CMV-seronegative.

The rearrangement joins TRBV19 to TRBJ1-3; TRBD1 is a possible D gene (6 bases). Germline V gene data show CDR1 as LNHDA and CDR2 as SQIVND (reference sequence). V lost 5 bases to trimming and J lost 1 base, with 9 bases between them. The CDR3 has 14 amino acids. The CDR3 loop reads CASSAGTSGNTIYF. The CDR3 DNA sequence: TGTGCCAGTAGTGCCGGGACATCTGGAAACACCATATATTTT.

This clone occurred once. The chain joins TRBV9 to TRBJ1-4, with 11 bases identical to TRBD1. The CDR3 has 16 residues. After removal of 3 bases from V and 1 base from J, the junction contained 2 bases not matched to a gene. Per germline, CDR1 SGDLS and CDR2 YYNGEE. CDR3 nucleotide sequence: TGTGCCAGCAGCGCGGGACAGGGGGGAACTAATGAAAAACTGTTTTTT. Encoded protein: CASSAGQGGTNEKLFF.

The chain combines TRBV29-1 with TRBJ2-5; 9 nucleotides align to TRBD2. The CDR3 totals 15 residues. The germline V gene has CDR1 SQVTM and CDR2 ANQGSEA. V shed 3 bases and J 5 bases; nucleotides not matched to a gene: 10. CDR3 coding DNA: TGCAGCGTTGACTATCTGGCGGGAGGGCCTGAGACCCAGTACTTC. It translates to CSVDYLAGGPETQYF.

This clone was recorded a few times. J is TRBJ1-1 and V is TRBV30; D unresolved. In germline, CDR1 is GTSNPN, CDR2 SVGIG (reference sequence). Trimming took off 4 bases at V and 6 bases at J, with 21 bases between the two ends. The CDR3 totals 15 residues. The CDR3 coding sequence is TGTGCCTGGAAAGGAAGAGGGCGCACCTACTCTGAAGCTTTCTTT. Protein: CAWKGRGRTYSEAFF.

The J gene is TRBJ2-7, the V gene TRBV5-6; 9 nucleotides align to TRBD2. Per the germline V gene, CDR1 is SGHDT and CDR2 is YYEEEE. The CDR3 has 12 amino acids. V dropped 7 bases and J dropped 2; count of bases not matched to a gene: 1. The CDR3 DNA is TGTGCCAGCGGCGGGGGGGCCTACGAGCAGTACTTC. Its translation is CASGGGAYEQYF.

The rearrangement joins TRBV2 to TRBJ2-7, with TRBD1 identical over 9 bases. Germline V CDR1 and CDR2: SNHLY, FYNNEI. Losses at the gene ends were 4 bases for V and 5 bases for J; bases not matched to a gene: 6. The CDR3 totals 14 residues. This CDR3 is CASSAAQGADEQYF. CDR3 DNA: TGTGCCAGCAGTGCGGCACAGGGGGCGGACGAGCAGTACTTC.

The V and J genes are TRBV11-3 and TRBJ2-7; 9 nucleotides agree with TRBD2. There are 17 residues in the CDR3. In germline, CDR1 is SGHNT, CDR2 YENEEA. The V and J ends lost 1 base and 0 bases, in that order; junction bases with no gene match: 7. The CDR3 is CASSLGLAVLSSYEQYF. CDR3 nucleotides: TGTGCCAGCAGCTTAGGACTAGCGGTACTAAGCTCCTACGAGCAGTACTTC.

The CDR3: CASSLGTYEQYF. CDR3 nucleotide sequence: TGCGCCAGCAGCTTGGGTACCTACGAGCAGTACTTC. The chain employs TRBV5-1 and TRBJ2-7; no reliable D call. This CDR3 comprises 12 residues. Germline V gene sequence: CDR1 SGHRS, CDR2 YFSETQ. Trimming shortened V by 0 bases and J by 2 bases, and 3 bases separated the two germline ends.